Listed below are T cell receptor beta chains from one sample, sequenced in a study of cytomegalovirus exposure and HLA in healthy donors. The assay was immunoSEQ multiplex PCR, and TCRdb's table has in-frame clones only and misses some. The sample totals around 75,000 clones; its top ten clones hold 4% to 5.5%. The source material was PBMCs. Receptors were obtained from a man aged 35 to 55 in good health and CMV-seronegative. The CDR3 runs from the conserved cysteine through the conserved F or W. Each record gives: D gene, J gene, V gene, CDR3 DNA, CDR3 protein. A D gene is named only where the DNA matches it firmly.

TRBD1	TRBJ1-2	TRBV28	TGTGCCAGCACCCCTGTTACAGCCGGGACAGGGAGTTGGAGGGCCTATGGCTACACCTTC	CASTPVTAGTGSWRAYGYTF
.	TRBJ2-2	TRBV6-5	TGTGCCAGCAGTGTGAGGGTCGGGGAGCTGTTTTTT	CASSVRVGELFF
.	TRBJ1-6	TRBV27	TGTGCCAGCAGTTTAGAGGCATCTAGCTCCTATAATTCACCCCTCCACTTT	CASSLEASSSYNSPLHF
.	TRBJ1-5	TRBV19	TGTGCCAGTAGTATTAAGGGGGTGATGAATCAGCCCCAGCATTTT	CASSIKGVMNQPQHF
.	TRBJ1-1	TRBV29-1	TGCAGCGTTGAATGGACAGCGATGAACACTGAAGCTTTCTTT	CSVEWTAMNTEAFF
TRBD1	TRBJ2-5	TRBV9	TGTGCCAGCAGCGGGGACTCCGGACAGGGCGAGACCCAGTACTTC	CASSGDSGQGETQYF
.	TRBJ2-3	TRBV5-8	TGTGCCAGCAGCCCGAAGGGGTTTGGCACAGATACGCAGTATTTT	CASSPKGFGTDTQYF
.	TRBJ1-3	TRBV5-1	TGCGCCAGCAGCTTGGAGGGGTCTGGAAACACCATATATTTT	CASSLEGSGNTIYF
.	TRBJ2-7	TRBV18	TGTGCCAGCTCACCACCGGGGGGGCGCGCCTACGAGCAGTACTTC	CASSPPGGRAYEQYF
TRBD2	TRBJ2-7	TRBV5-1	TGCGCCAGCTCAAGCGGGCGGGGGGGCCCTAACGAGCAGTACTTC	CASSSGRGGPNEQYF
.	TRBJ1-2	TRBV5-1	TGCGCCAGCAGCTTGTTCGGGGGGCGAGATTATGGCTACACCTTC	CASSLFGGRDYGYTF
.	TRBJ2-2	TRBV7-2	TGTGCCAGCAGGTACGACAGCTACACCGGGGAGCTGTTTTTT	CASRYDSYTGELFF
TRBD1	TRBJ1-2	TRBV6-5	TGTGCCAGCAGTTTAACAGGGGTCGGGAACTATGGCTACACCTTC	CASSLTGVGNYGYTF
.	TRBJ1-1	TRBV15	TGTGCCACCAGCAGGGAAACGAACGGGGGGGTTGACGCTTTCTTT	CATSRETNGGVDAFF
.	TRBJ2-7	TRBV6-5	TGTGCCAGCAAAAGGGGGAGGGAGGGCCACGAGCAGTACTTC	CASKRGREGHEQYF
.	TRBJ1-1	TRBV18	TGTGCCAGCTCACCAGACAGGTTTGAAGCTTTCTTT	CASSPDRFEAFF
.	TRBJ1-2	TRBV10-3	TGTGCCATCAGTGACAGGGATGGCTACACCTTC	CAISDRDGYTF
.	TRBJ1-2	TRBV30	TGTGCCTGGAAGACGGGGTCTAGCTATGGCTACACCTTC	CAWKTGSSYGYTF
TRBD1	TRBJ2-3	TRBV19	TGTGCCAGTAGTAGAGGGACAGCCCGCCATCGGGACACAGATACGCAGTATTTT	CASSRGTARHRDTDTQYF
TRBD2	TRBJ2-7	TRBV7-9	TGTGCCAGCAGCTCGGACCGGACTAGCGGGATCCACGAGCAGTACTTC	CASSSDRTSGIHEQYF
.	TRBJ1-1	TRBV7-2	TGTGCCAGCAGCTTACCCCTGGGGGCCCGGCAGAACACTGAAGCTTTCTTT	CASSLPLGARQNTEAFF
.	TRBJ1-5	TRBV7-8	TGTGCCAGCAGCTTACCGGGGGGCTATCAGCCCCAGCATTTT	CASSLPGGYQPQHF
.	TRBJ1-4	TRBV29-1	TGCAGCGCTCGATCTTTCGGTGACAGTGCAACTAATGAAAAGCTGTTTTTT	CSARSFGDSATNEKLFF
.	TRBJ1-1	TRBV5-4	TGTGCCAGCAGCTTGGGAGGGGGGGCGAACACTGAAGCTTTCTTT	CASSLGGGANTEAFF
TRBD1	TRBJ2-1	TRBV11-2	TGTGCCAGCAGCTCCCTCAGGGACAGGGTGTTTCATGAGCAGTTCTTC	CASSSLRDRVFHEQFF
TRBD1	TRBJ1-2	TRBV14	TGTGCCAGCAGCCGCCAGACAGGGGGCTATGGCTACACCTTC	CASSRQTGGYGYTF
TRBD2	TRBJ2-1	TRBV9	TGTGCCAGCAGTGAGGTCCACCCCGGACTAGCAAGTGAGCAGTTCTTC	CASSEVHPGLASEQFF
TRBD1	TRBJ1-5	TRBV7-2	TGTGCCAGCAGCCGAGGACAGGGCGATCAGCCCCAGCATTTT	CASSRGQGDQPQHF
TRBD1	TRBJ2-7	TRBV25-1	TGTGCCAGCAGTGACCTAGGGGGCGCAGGCTACGAGCAGTACTTC	CASSDLGGAGYEQYF
.	TRBJ2-4	TRBV9	TGTGCCAGCAGCGCCCAGGGGGCCAAAAACATTCAGTACTTC	CASSAQGAKNIQYF
TRBD2	TRBJ2-1	TRBV28	TGTGCCAGCAGTTTCCTTCTGGGACTAGCGAAAACCTACAATGAGCAGTTCTTC	CASSFLLGLAKTYNEQFF
TRBD2	TRBJ2-5	TRBV9	TGTGCCAGCAGCGATGACGGGAGGGCCGGAGAGACCCAGTACTTC	CASSDDGRAGETQYF
TRBD1	TRBJ1-6	TRBV7-2	TGTGCCAGCAGGTCCGGGGACAGGGGATTCGGGTCACCCCTCCACTTT	CASRSGDRGFGSPLHF
TRBD2	TRBJ2-1	TRBV9	TGTGCCAGCAGCGTAGGGGCTAGCGGGAGGGCCGTCGGATCCTACAATGAGCAGTTCTTC	CASSVGASGRAVGSYNEQFF
TRBD2	TRBJ2-7	TRBV5-1	TGCGCCAGCAGCTTGGGCACTAGCGGGAGGGGGTACGAGCAGTACTTC	CASSLGTSGRGYEQYF
TRBD1	TRBJ1-2	TRBV7-6	TGTGCCAGCAGCTCTACTAACAGGGGTCCTGGCTACACCTTC	CASSSTNRGPGYTF
.	TRBJ2-3	TRBV5-1	TGCGCCAGCGGGGAGTCCACAGATACGCAGTATTTT	CASGESTDTQYF